This T cell receptor beta chain was retrieved from a study of beta chain features in type 1 diabetes. Since all of the isolated RNA was reverse transcribed, expressed TCRB transcripts were what got sequenced. Here immunoSEQ multiplex PCR was the method, and the copy in TCRdb shows in-frame clones only, minus some. The table shows 350,000 to 450,000 clones, with less than 15% occurring only once. V lost 5 bases, J lost 8 bases, and 8 bases stayed unmatched. Per germline, CDR1 SGHTA and CDR2 FQGNSA. The CDR3 sequence is 16 residues long. This sequence was found in a woman younger than 35 in good health. Sequenced: naive CD4+ T cells from blood. The chain uses TRBV7-2 and TRBJ1-6; 11 bases align to TRBD1. This CDR3 reads CASSPGTGGRDSPLHF. CDR3 DNA sequence: TGTGCCAGCAGCCCCGGGACAGGGGGGAGGGATTCACCCCTCCACTTT.